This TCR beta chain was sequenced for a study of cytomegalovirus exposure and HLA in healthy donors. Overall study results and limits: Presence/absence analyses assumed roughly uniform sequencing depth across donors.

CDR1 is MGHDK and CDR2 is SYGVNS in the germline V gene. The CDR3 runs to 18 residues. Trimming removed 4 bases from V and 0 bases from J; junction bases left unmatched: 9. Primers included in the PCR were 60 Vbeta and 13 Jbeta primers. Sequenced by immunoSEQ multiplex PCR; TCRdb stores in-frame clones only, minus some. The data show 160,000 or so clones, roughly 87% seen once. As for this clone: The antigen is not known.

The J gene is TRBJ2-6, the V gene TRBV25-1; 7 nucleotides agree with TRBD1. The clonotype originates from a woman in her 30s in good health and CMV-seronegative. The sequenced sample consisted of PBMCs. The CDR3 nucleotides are TGTGCCAGCAGTGCCCCCAAGGGACAGACCTCTGGGGCCAACGTCCTGACTTTC. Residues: CASSAPKGQTSGANVLTF. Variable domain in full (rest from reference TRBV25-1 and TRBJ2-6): EADIYQTPRYLVIGTGKKITLECSQTMGHDKMYWYQQDPGMELHLIHYSYGVNSTEKGDLSSESTVSRIRTEHFPLTLESARPSHTSQYLCASSAPKGQTSGANVLTFGAGSRLTVL.